Listed below are T cell receptor beta chains from one sample, sequenced in a study of blood T cell repertoires in COVID-19. Profiled with immunoSEQ multiplex PCR; TCRdb holds only in-frame clones, not every one. The repertoire holds 150,000 to 200,000 clones, with 83% as singletons. Specimen: PBMCs or T cells enriched from blood (not recorded which). These receptors were obtained from a woman in her fifties or sixties who had recovered from COVID-19. The CDR3 runs from the conserved cysteine through the conserved F or W. Fields, in order: V gene, J gene, CDR3 protein.

TRBV7-9	TRBJ2-3	CASSLSRGQGDTQYF
TRBV12-3/TRBV12-4	TRBJ1-2	CASSSDNNYGYTF
TRBV11-3	TRBJ1-6	CASQEGGNSPLHF
TRBV3-1/TRBV3-2	TRBJ2-1	CASSQDSSSYNEQFF
TRBV19	TRBJ1-5	CASSPRTGVNQPQHF
TRBV7-2	TRBJ1-6	CASSLGLQANSPLHF
TRBV5-1	TRBJ2-5	CASSAGTSGTETQYF
TRBV11-2	TRBJ1-2	CASSPAWDREGYTF
TRBV9	TRBJ1-2	CASSVGFQASGYTF
TRBV12-5	TRBJ2-2	CASRENTGELFF
TRBV3-1/TRBV3-2	TRBJ1-3	CASSQFGTVDPIYF
TRBV6-1	TRBJ2-3	CASSVPPGIITDTQYF
TRBV19	TRBJ2-2	CASSPRRGDLRTGELFF
TRBV5-4	TRBJ1-1	CASTLTGVWNTEAFF